The 23 T cell receptor beta chains below come from one sample, sequenced in a study of T cells in Graves' hyperthyroidism and ophthalmopathy. TCR beta CDR3 sequences were amplified from RNA transcripts. TCR CDR3 regions were first amplified by RT-PCR with HTBI primers. TCRdb used MiXCR to reprocess the multiplex PCR reads, holding one entry per CDR3 protein. This table holds about half a million distinct CDR3 sequences, less than 25% found once. The sample was blood. The receptors here all came from a man aged 18-30 years with Graves' hyperthyroidism.

This clonotype was counted at least ten times. The gene calls are TRBV20-1 and TRBJ2-5; TRBD2 aligns across 8 bases. Germline values: CDR1 DFQATT, CDR2 SNEGSKA (reference sequence). V shed 4 bases and J 0 bases; nucleotides not matched to a gene: 7. CDR3 size: 15 residues. Here the CDR3 DNA reads TGCAGTGCTACACGACGGGGGGGGAACCAAGAGACCCAGTACTTC. Translated: CSATRRGGNQETQYF.

V gene TRBV27 combines with J gene TRBJ1-2, with 10 bases lining up with TRBD1. The germline V gene encodes CDR1 MNHEY and CDR2 SMNVEV (reference sequence). This CDR3 contains 12 residues. With 11 bases clipped from V and 7 bases from J, the junction kept 7 bases outside the gene matches. CDR3 sequence (DNA): TGTGCCCGGGACAGGGGCCACCCTGGCTACACCTTC. Translating gives CARDRGHPGYTF.

The V call is TRBV10-1, the J call TRBJ1-6; D call uncertain. Germline CDR1 is WNHNN and CDR2 is SYGVQD (reference sequence). With 9 bases removed from V and 7 bases from J, the gap between germline ends came to 13 bases. The CDR3 is 13 amino acids. The CDR3 region is CARAEGKNSPLHF. The CDR3 region has the DNA TGCGCCAGGGCCGAGGGAAAAAATTCACCCCTCCACTTT.

This clonotype was observed many times. The CDR3, as DNA: TGTGCCAGTTCACCACGGGGGTCGTCCGGAAACACCATATATTTT. It encodes CASSPRGSSGNTIYF. V is TRBV19 and J is TRBJ1-3; possible D gene TRBD1, 5 bases. Germline assignment: CDR1 LNHDA and CDR2 SQIVND (reference sequence). V was clipped by 8 bases and J by 4 bases, with 18 bases between them. CDR3 size: 15 residues.

This clonotype was observed a few times. This may arise from a read error, as a much more abundant clone is one base away. The CDR3 ends on some other residue instead of the conserved phenylalanine or tryptophan, so this is likely a read error. V gene TRBV19 combines with J gene TRBJ1-5; D may be TRBD1 (6 bases). CDR3 length: 12 residues. V lost 7 bases, J lost 5 bases, and 9 bases lay in between. Germline V gene data show CDR1 as LNHDA and CDR2 as SQIVND (reference sequence). CDR3 amino acids: CASTTGHQPQHL. CDR3 sequence (DNA): TGTGCCAGTACCACAGGGCATCAGCCCCAGCATTTG.

This clonotype was detected a few times. The rearrangement joins TRBV11-3 to TRBJ2-5; 8 positions match TRBD2. This CDR3 comprises 17 residues. Trimming removed 4 bases from V and 4 bases from J; junction bases left unmatched: 14. The germline V gene encodes CDR1 SGHNT and CDR2 YENEEA. The CDR3 spells CASSYGTGGPHRETQYF. The CDR3 DNA reads as TGTGCCAGCAGCTACGGGACGGGAGGGCCGCACCGAGAGACCCAGTACTTC.

This clonotype showed up many times. The rearrangement uses TRBV13 and TRBJ1-2; D not certain. CDR1 PRHDT and CDR2 FYEKMQ come from the germline V gene (reference sequence). V was trimmed by 4 bases and J by 5 bases, leaving 11 bases between them. The CDR3 sequence is 13 residues long. This chain's CDR3 is CASSSGIAYGYTF. The CDR3 DNA reads as TGTGCCAGCAGCTCCGGGATCGCATATGGCTACACCTTC. The full variable domain, completed using reference TRBV13 and TRBJ1-2, is AAGVIQSPRHLIKEKRETATLKCYPIPRHDTVYWYQQGPGQDPQFLISFYEKMQSDKGSIPDRFSAQQFSDYHSELNMSSLELGDSALYFCASSSGIAYGYTFGSGTRLTVV.

Ten or more counts support this clonotype. CDR3 residues: CASSIGTGRDYEQYF. CDR3 nucleotide sequence: TGTGCCAGTAGTATAGGGACAGGGAGGGACTACGAGCAGTACTTC. The chain recombines TRBV19 with TRBJ2-7; possible D gene TRBD1, 8 bases. The CDR3 sequence is 15 residues long. V was shortened by 1 base and J by 3 bases, with 13 bases between the two germline ends. Germline CDR1 and CDR2: LNHDA and SQIVND (reference sequence).

This clonotype was detected ten times or more. This chain uses TRBV28 with TRBJ2-5; tentatively, D is TRBD1 or TRBD2 (5 bases each). The CDR3 extends over 13 amino acids. Germline V gene sequence: CDR1 MDHEN, CDR2 SYDVKM. Deletions cut 2 bases from V and 1 base from J, with 5 bases between. The CDR3 DNA follows: TGTGCCAGCAGTTTAGGGGGCCAAGAGACCCAGTACTTC. As protein: CASSLGGQETQYF.

As concerns this clonotype: A much larger clone sits a single nucleotide away, making a read error possible. The chain uses TRBV7-7 and TRBJ2-5; D not resolved. Germline V gives CDR1 SSHAT, CDR2 FNYEAQ (reference sequence). The CDR3 has 15 amino acids. The CDR3: CANSLSWRSQETQYF. The CDR3 DNA reads as TGTGCCAACAGCTTAAGTTGGCGCAGCCAAGAGACCCAGTACTTC.

The chain recombines TRBV6-1 with TRBJ1-5; D might be TRBD1 (6 bases). V was shortened by 6 bases and J by 2 bases, with 14 bases between the two germline ends. This CDR3 region has 15 residues. CDR1 MNHNS and CDR2 SASEGT come from the germline V gene. This CDR3 is CASRVEGGGNQPQHF. The CDR3 DNA sequence: TGTGCCAGCAGGGTCGAGGGGGGGGGCAATCAGCCCCAGCATTTT.

There are a few counts of this clonotype. The V gene is TRBV11-1, the J gene TRBJ1-3, with a tentative D call TRBD1 (5 bases). In germline, CDR1 is SGHAT, CDR2 FQDESV (reference sequence). Trimming took 5 bases from V and 4 from J, leaving 9 bases between them. This CDR3 has 13 amino acids. The CDR3 coding sequence is TGTGCCAGCAGCAAGCGACAGGGAAACACCATATATTTT. Translated: CASSKRQGNTIYF.

In its sample, this clonotype was seen many times. This chain uses TRBV5-5 with TRBJ2-5; no definite D call. The CDR3 consists of 13 residues. Trimming took off 4 bases at V and 2 bases at J, with 9 bases between the two ends. Looked up from germline, CDR1 is SGHKS and CDR2 is YYEKEE (reference sequence). The CDR3 loop is CASSPSAQETQYF. The DNA for the CDR3 is TGTGCCAGCAGCCCCTCAGCGCAAGAGACCCAGTACTTC.

There are many counts of this clonotype. The CDR3 sequence is CASSYEKPDSNYGYTF. As DNA, the CDR3 is TGTGCCAGCAGTTACGAAAAACCGGACAGTAACTATGGCTACACCTTC. V gene TRBV6-5 combines with J gene TRBJ1-2, with TRBD1 as a possible D gene (6 bases). Trimming took 2 bases from V and 1 from J, leaving 14 bases between them. Per the germline V gene, CDR1 is MNHEY and CDR2 is SVGAGI. The CDR3 spans 16 residues.

This clonotype was counted between two and nine times. A much larger clone lies one base from this, so it may be a read error. The chain combines TRBV7-9 with TRBJ1-1, with D possibly TRBD1 on 5 matching bases. The V gene's germline CDR1 is SEHNR and CDR2 FQNEAQ (reference sequence). This CDR3 spans 13 amino acids. Trimming shortened V by 3 bases and J by 4 bases, and 9 bases separated the two germline ends. The CDR3 DNA reads as TGTGCCAGCAGCTTGATGGGGGGCACTGAAGCTTTCTTT. Translation: CASSLMGGTEAFF.

At least ten counts were recorded for this clonotype. The chain recombines TRBV5-4 with TRBJ1-5, with 10 bases identical to TRBD1. Losses at the gene ends were 4 bases for V and 7 bases for J; bases not matched to a gene: 2. This CDR3 is 13 amino acids long. The germline V gene has CDR1 SGHNT and CDR2 YYREEE (reference sequence). The CDR3 region has the DNA TGTGCCAGCAGCCCGGGACAGGGGCAGCCCCAGCATTTT. Translated, it gives CASSPGQGQPQHF.

At least ten counts were recorded for this clonotype. V is TRBV15 and J is TRBJ1-1; maybe TRBD1 (5 bases). Trimming took off 0 bases at V and 0 bases at J, with 11 bases between the two ends. The germline CDR1 and CDR2 sequences are LNHNV and YYDKDF (reference sequence). The CDR3 is 16 amino acids. CDR3 amino acids: CATSRDLRGLNTEAFF. CDR3 DNA: TGTGCCACCAGCAGAGATCTCCGGGGACTGAACACTGAAGCTTTCTTT. Using reference TRBV15 and TRBJ1-1 for the parts outside the CDR3, the full variable domain is DAMVIQNPRYQVTQFGKPVTLSCSQTLNHNVMYWYQQKSSQAPKLLFHYYDKDFNNEADTPDNFQSRRPNTSFCFLDIRSPGLGDTAMYLCATSRDLRGLNTEAFFGQGTRLTVV.

In this sample, this clonotype turned up a few times. V gene TRBV3-1 combines with J gene TRBJ1-4; possibly TRBD1 for D (6 bases). The CDR3 has 17 residues. Trimming took off 4 bases at V and 2 bases at J, with 17 bases between the two ends. CDR1 is LGHDT and CDR2 is YNNKEL in the germline V gene (reference sequence). This chain's CDR3 is CASSLKRGNGTNEKLFF. CDR3 sequence (DNA): TGTGCCAGCAGCCTTAAAAGGGGGAATGGGACTAATGAAAAACTGTTTTTT.

The chain is built from TRBV24-1 and TRBJ1-1; a weak D match, TRBD1 (5 bases). Germline assignment: CDR1 KGHDR and CDR2 SFDVKD. V dropped 3 bases and J dropped 11 bases, with 12 bases sitting between them. There are 12 residues in the CDR3. The CDR3 DNA reads as TGTGCCACCAGTGATCGGACACAGGTTGCTTTCTTT. Translating it yields CATSDRTQVAFF.

The CDR3 coding sequence is TGTGCCACCAGCAGAGTGGAGGATGACTATGGCTACACCTTC. Translating gives CATSRVEDDYGYTF. The rearrangement links TRBV15 to TRBJ1-2; D is ambiguous. The CDR3 is made up of 14 amino acids. With 1 base removed from V and 3 bases from J, the gap between germline ends came to 9 bases. CDR1 is LNHNV and CDR2 is YYDKDF in the germline V gene (reference sequence).

This clonotype was recorded many times. The gene calls are TRBV9 and TRBJ2-7, with 7 bases fitting TRBD2. Germline loops: CDR1 SGDLS, CDR2 YYNGEE. The CDR3 has 13 amino acids. With 2 bases clipped from V and 6 bases from J, the junction kept 5 bases outside the gene matches. The CDR3 nucleotides read TGTGCCAGCAGCGTGTTGGGGGGGGGCGAGCAGTACTTC. Translating gives CASSVLGGGEQYF.

This clonotype has at least ten counts. The rearrangement uses TRBV4-1 and TRBJ2-7; D perhaps matches TRBD2 (5 bases). Germline V gives CDR1 MGHRA, CDR2 YSYEKL. This CDR3 contains 14 residues. Trimming stripped 11 bases from V and 1 base from J, with 18 bases between. CDR3 residues: CASSERAPSYEQYF. The CDR3 DNA follows: TGCGCCTCCTCTGAGAGGGCCCCATCCTACGAGCAGTACTTC.

In its sample, this clonotype was seen many times. The rearrangement links TRBV6-1 to TRBJ1-5; 8 positions agree with TRBD1. V lost 1 base and J lost 7; bases outside the gene matches: 0. Germline CDR1 is MNHNS and CDR2 is SASEGT. CDR3 length equals 13 residues. The CDR3 spells CASSEGTGQPQHF. CDR3 DNA sequence: TGTGCCAGCAGTGAAGGGACAGGGCAGCCCCAGCATTTT.